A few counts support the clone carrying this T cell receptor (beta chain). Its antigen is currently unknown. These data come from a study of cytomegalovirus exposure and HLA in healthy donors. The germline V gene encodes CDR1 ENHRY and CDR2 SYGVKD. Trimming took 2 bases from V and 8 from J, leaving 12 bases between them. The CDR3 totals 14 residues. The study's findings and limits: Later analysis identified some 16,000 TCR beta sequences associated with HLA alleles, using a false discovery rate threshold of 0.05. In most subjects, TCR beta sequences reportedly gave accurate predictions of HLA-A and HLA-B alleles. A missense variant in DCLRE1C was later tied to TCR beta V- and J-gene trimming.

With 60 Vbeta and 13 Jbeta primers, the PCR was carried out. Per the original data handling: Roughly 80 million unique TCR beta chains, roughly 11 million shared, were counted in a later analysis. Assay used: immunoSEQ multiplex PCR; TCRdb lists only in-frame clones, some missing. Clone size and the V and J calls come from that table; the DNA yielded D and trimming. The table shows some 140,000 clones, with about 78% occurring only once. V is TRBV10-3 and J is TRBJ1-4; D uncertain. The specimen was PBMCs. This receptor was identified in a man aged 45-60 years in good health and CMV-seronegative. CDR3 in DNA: TGTGCCATCAGTGAGGAGGAGCGGTGGGAAAAACTGTTTTTT. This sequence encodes CAISEEERWEKLFF.